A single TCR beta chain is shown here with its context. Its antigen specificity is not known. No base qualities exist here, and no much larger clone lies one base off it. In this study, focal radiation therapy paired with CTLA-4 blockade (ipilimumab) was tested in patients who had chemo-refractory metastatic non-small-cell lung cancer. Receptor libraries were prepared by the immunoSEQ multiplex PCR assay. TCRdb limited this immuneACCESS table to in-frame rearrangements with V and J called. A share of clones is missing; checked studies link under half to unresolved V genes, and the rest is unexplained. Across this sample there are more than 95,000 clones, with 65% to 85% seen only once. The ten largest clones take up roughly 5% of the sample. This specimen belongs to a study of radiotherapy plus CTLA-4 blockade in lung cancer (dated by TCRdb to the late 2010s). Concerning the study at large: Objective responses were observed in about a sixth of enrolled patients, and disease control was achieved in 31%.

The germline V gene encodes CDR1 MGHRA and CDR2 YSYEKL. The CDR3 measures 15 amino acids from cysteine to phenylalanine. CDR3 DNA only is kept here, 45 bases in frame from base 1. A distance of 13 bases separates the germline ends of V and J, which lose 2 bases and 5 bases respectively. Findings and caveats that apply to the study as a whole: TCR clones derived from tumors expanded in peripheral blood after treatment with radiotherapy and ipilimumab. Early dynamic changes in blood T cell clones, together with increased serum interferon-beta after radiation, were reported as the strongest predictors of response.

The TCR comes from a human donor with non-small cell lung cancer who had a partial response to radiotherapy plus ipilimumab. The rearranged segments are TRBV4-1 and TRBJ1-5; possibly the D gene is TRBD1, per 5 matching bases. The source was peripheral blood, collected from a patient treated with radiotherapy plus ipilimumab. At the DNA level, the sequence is TGCGCCAGCAGCCAAACCGGGACTTCGTATCAGCCCCAGCATTTT. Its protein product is CASSQTGTSYQPQHF.